The 26 T cell receptor beta chains listed next were all sequenced from one sample in a study of blood T cells in healthy people across ages. Combining a sample-barcoded 5' primer with a J-beta primer mix, a second PCR ran for about 6 to 12 cycles. TCRdb recomputed calls from the 5' RACE reads with MiXCR, one row per CDR3 protein. This sample has some 760,000 distinct CDR3 sequences; around 25% occur once, and the top ten carry 9% to 9.5%. The sample was also reused in another study, on T cells of mothers and their children.

The sequencing input was blood. Receptor source: a boy between 10 and 17 years old in good health.

V and J are TRBV7-6 and TRBJ2-7, with 7 positions matching TRBD1. The CDR3 loop spans 13 amino acids. The V and J ends lost 4 bases and 9 bases, in that order; junction bases with no gene match: 9. Germline V gene lookup returns CDR1 SGHVS and CDR2 FNYEAQ. This CDR3 is CASSSRGPGVQYF. CDR3 DNA: TGTGCCAGCAGCTCGAGGGGGCCAGGGGTGCAGTACTTC.

The V call is TRBV20-1, the J call TRBJ2-3; 15 bases line up with TRBD2. This CDR3 spans 16 amino acids. Germline-derived CDR1 and CDR2 are DFQATT and SNEGSKA (reference sequence). V dropped 4 bases and J dropped 5; count of bases not matched to a gene: 7. The CDR3 DNA reads as TGCAGTGCTAATGGGGGACTAGCGGGAGGAGTAGATACGCAGTATTTT. Amino acid sequence: CSANGGLAGGVDTQYF.

This clonotype was seen only a few times. This CDR3 is CASSHPLAGERYNEQFF. The CDR3 region has the DNA TGCGCCAGCAGCCATCCCCTAGCGGGGGAACGGTACAATGAGCAGTTCTTC. This chain links TRBV4-1 with TRBJ2-5, with 10 bases matching TRBD2. The DNA end favors TRBJ2-1, so the J call may be wrong. Germline CDR1 and CDR2: MGHRA and YSYEKL. The CDR3 is made up of 17 amino acids.

This clonotype was seen only a few times. The chain carries TRBV4-3 and TRBJ1-2; D gene uncertain. Deletions cut 0 bases from V and 7 bases from J, with 12 bases between. CDR1 LGHNA and CDR2 YSLEER come from the germline V gene. The CDR3 is 14 amino acids. CDR3 bases: TGCGCCAGCAGCCAAGATCGCAAAGGTTTTGGCTACACCTTC. This translates into CASSQDRKGFGYTF.

This clonotype was seen a handful of times. The chain joins TRBV7-3 to TRBJ2-1; D perhaps matches TRBD2 (5 bases). This CDR3 contains 13 residues. Germline CDR1 is SGHTA and CDR2 is FQGTGA. Trimming took off 4 bases at V and 5 bases at J, with 9 bases between the two ends. The chain's CDR3 is CASSSGMNNEQFF. The DNA of the CDR3 is TGTGCCAGCAGCTCCGGGATGAACAATGAGCAGTTCTTC.

The gene calls are TRBV7-2 and TRBJ2-5, with TRBD2 as a possible D gene (6 bases). The closer fit of TRBJ2-7 to the DNA end suggests the J call may be wrong. This CDR3 is 15 amino acids long. Germline V CDR1 and CDR2: SGHTA, FQGNSA. The CDR3 DNA sequence: TGTGCCAGCAGCTTAGCGCGGAGGGGCCTGAACGAGCAGTACTTC. Amino acid sequence: CASSLARRGLNEQYF.

This clonotype was seen more than once but under ten times. The gene calls are TRBV2 and TRBJ2-5, with TRBD2 matching 7 bases. Judging by the DNA end, TRBJ2-1 fits better; the J call may be wrong. CDR1 and CDR2 from the germline V gene are SNHLY and FYNNEI. The CDR3 has 17 residues. CDR3: CASSEALWTRQYNEQFF. As DNA, the CDR3 is TGTGCCAGCAGTGAAGCGCTCTGGACTAGACAATACAATGAGCAGTTCTTC.

This clonotype appeared a few times. The rearrangement links TRBV29-1 to TRBJ2-5, with a weak D call TRBD2 (6 bases). CDR1 is SQVTM, CDR2 ANQGSEA, per germline. This CDR3 comprises 12 residues. Between the trimmed V and J ends, which lost 7 bases and 2 bases, there was a span of 11 bases. CDR3 sequence reads: CSGRGIQETQYF. The CDR3 nucleotides are TGCAGCGGCCGCGGGATTCAAGAGACCCAGTACTTC.

This clonotype has just one count. The genes are TRBV21-1 and TRBJ2-5; TRBD2 is the table's D call and was not checked against the DNA. TRBV21-1 is deemed a pseudogene. CDR3 size: 16 residues. The CDR3 DNA sequence: TGTGCCAGCAGCGATTGCGGCAGGGAAAACCAAGAGACCCAGTACTTC. Protein product: CASSDCGRENQETQYF.

About this clonotype itself: The germline gene is not matched at one end of the junction; a read error may be the cause. The rearrangement uses TRBV24-1 and TRBJ2-3; D may be TRBD2 (6 bases). The CDR3 consists of 16 residues. From germline, CDR1 is KGHDR and CDR2 SFDVKD. The CDR3 DNA is TGTGCCGCCAGTGATTTGGGGAGGCAGAGCACAGATACGCAGTATTTT. Translating it yields CAASDLGRQSTDTQYF.

The chain couples TRBV12-3 or TRBV12-4 to TRBJ2-1, with TRBD2 matching over 11 bases. The CDR3 runs 16 residues. Germline trimming cut 5 bases from V and 5 bases from J; bases unmatched to any gene: 8. The CDR3 DNA sequence: TGTGCCAGCAGTACCCCGGGACTAGCGGTCGACAATGAGCAGTTCTTC. Amino acids: CASSTPGLAVDNEQFF.

This sequence joins TRBV6-6 and TRBJ1-1; the D is unclear. Looked up from germline, CDR1 is MNHNY and CDR2 is SVGAGI (reference sequence). Trimming stripped 3 bases from V and 4 bases from J, with 3 bases between. This CDR3 spans 11 amino acids. The DNA of the CDR3 is TGTGCCAGCAGTTATGTCACTGAAGCTTTCTTT. This translates into CASSYVTEAFF.

This clonotype has just a few counts. The chain is built from TRBV29-1 and TRBJ2-7; 9 bases align to TRBD2. This CDR3 is 17 amino acids long. V lost 3 bases, J lost 5 bases, and 17 bases stayed unmatched. Looked up from germline, CDR1 is SQVTM and CDR2 is ANQGSEA. In DNA, the CDR3 is TGCAGCGTTGAGGGACCGGGACTAGCAGGCCGGGTCAACGAGCAGTACTTC. It codes for CSVEGPGLAGRVNEQYF.

The V and J genes are TRBV6-5 and TRBJ2-7; no clear D gene. The germline V gene encodes CDR1 MNHEY and CDR2 SVGAGI. Trimming took off 4 bases at V and 0 bases at J, with 19 bases between the two ends. This CDR3 spans 17 amino acids. The CDR3 sequence: CASSSSTLGPSSYEQYF. The CDR3 coding sequence is TGTGCCAGCAGTTCCTCAACCCTAGGACCAAGCTCCTACGAGCAGTACTTC.

J is TRBJ2-3 and V is TRBV5-4; D is possibly TRBD1 (5 bases). Trimming shortened V by 0 bases and J by 4 bases, and 9 bases separated the two germline ends. The CDR3 consists of 14 residues. Germline V gene sequence: CDR1 SGHNT, CDR2 YYREEE (reference sequence). The CDR3 DNA follows: TGTGCCAGCAGCTTGGTATCAGGGCCAGATACGCAGTATTTT. This codes for CASSLVSGPDTQYF.

The gene calls are TRBV7-2 and TRBJ2-7, with 8 bases fitting TRBD2. CDR3 length: 13 residues. J gave up 2 bases and V 5 bases, and 2 bases lay outside the gene matches. Germline CDR1 is SGHTA and CDR2 is FQGNSA. The CDR3 reads CASSLTSAYEQYF. The CDR3 DNA follows: TGTGCCAGCAGCCTGACTAGCGCCTACGAGCAGTACTTC.

In this sample, this clonotype turned up a few times. The chain carries TRBV24-1 and TRBJ1-1; D gene ambiguous. Trimming pared 9 bases from V and 1 base from J, leaving 11 bases between. The germline V gene has CDR1 KGHDR and CDR2 SFDVKD. CDR3 length: 13 residues. The CDR3 spells CATSGVENTEAFF. Here the CDR3 DNA reads TGTGCCACCTCTGGGGTAGAGAACACTGAAGCTTTCTTT.

V and J are TRBV29-1 and TRBJ2-2; no firm D call. V lost 5 bases, J lost 3 bases, and 10 bases lay in between. This CDR3 contains 13 residues. From germline, CDR1 is SQVTM and CDR2 ANQGSEA. The CDR3 nucleotides are TGCAGCGTTCAAGGCTGGTACACCGGGGAGCTGTTTTTT. Amino acids: CSVQGWYTGELFF.

The rearrangement joins TRBV7-9 to TRBJ2-7, with a tentative D call TRBD1 (6 bases). Trimming removed 8 bases from V and 1 base from J, with 12 bases in between. Germline-derived CDR1 and CDR2 are SEHNR and FQNEAQ (reference sequence). The CDR3 runs 13 residues. The CDR3 region has the DNA TGTGCCAGCCGGGCAGGGGTTTCCTACGAGCAGTACTTC. Encoded protein: CASRAGVSYEQYF.

The rearrangement links TRBV29-1 to TRBJ1-4, with 7 bases that match TRBD1. The J segment lost 8 bases and the V segment lost 4 bases, leaving 7 bases of the junction unmatched. The CDR3 covers 13 residues. Germline CDR1 is SQVTM and CDR2 is ANQGSEA. The CDR3 region has the DNA TGCAGCGTTGCTGAGGGGGCGATGGAAAAACTGTTTTTT. This gives the protein CSVAEGAMEKLFF.

V gene TRBV7-9 combines with J gene TRBJ1-1; 9 nucleotides align to TRBD1. The CDR3 is made up of 16 amino acids. CDR1 and CDR2 (germline): SEHNR, FQNEAQ (reference sequence). V lost 1 base and J lost 3; bases outside the gene matches: 6. The DNA for the CDR3 is TGTGCCAGCAGCTTAGACAGGGGGCTCACGCACACTGAAGCTTTCTTT. It translates to CASSLDRGLTHTEAFF.

This clonotype was detected only a few times. The chain joins TRBV9 to TRBJ2-1; 7 bases are a match to TRBD2. Germline CDR1 and CDR2: SGDLS and YYNGEE. The CDR3 totals 14 residues. J was trimmed by 9 bases and V by 4 bases; bases with no gene match: 10. The CDR3 loop is CASSTGGIGSEQFF. As DNA, the CDR3 is TGTGCCAGCAGCACGGGAGGAATAGGGTCTGAGCAGTTCTTC.

This clonotype was detected a few times. This chain joins TRBV6-1 and TRBJ2-7; no clear D gene. The V end lost 2 bases, the J end lost 6 bases, and 11 bases lay between the germline ends. This CDR3 has 13 amino acids. Germline CDR1 is MNHNS and CDR2 is SASEGT. DNA for the CDR3: TGTGCCAGCAGTGAACACGCCTTACTCGAGCAGTACTTC. This gives the protein CASSEHALLEQYF.

This chain uses TRBV11-2 with TRBJ2-3; TRBD1 is a possible D gene (6 bases). Germline V gives CDR1 SGHAT, CDR2 FQNNGV. This CDR3 spans 16 amino acids. The ends were cut back, 3 bases at V and 4 bases at J, with 17 bases in the middle. This chain's CDR3 is CASSLPGHPGPDTQYF. CDR3 sequence (DNA): TGTGCCAGCAGCTTGCCGGGACACCCCGGCCCAGATACGCAGTATTTT.

The chain combines TRBV29-1 with TRBJ2-7; 12 bases fit TRBD2. This CDR3 has 15 residues. J gave up 3 bases and V 5 bases, and 8 bases lay outside the gene matches. CDR1 SQVTM and CDR2 ANQGSEA come from the germline V gene. This CDR3 reads CSVLFLAGGFYEQYF. CDR3 coding DNA: TGCAGCGTTTTGTTCCTAGCGGGAGGGTTCTACGAGCAGTACTTC.

J is TRBJ2-7 and V is TRBV6-2 or TRBV6-3; 8 nucleotides match TRBD1. CDR1 is MNHEY, CDR2 SVGEGT, per germline. Trimming cost V 0 bases and J 3 bases; bases outside gene matches: 7. This CDR3 is 16 amino acids long. The CDR3 is CASSYSKDRGDYEQYF. The CDR3 region has the DNA TGTGCCAGCAGTTACTCGAAAGACAGGGGCGACTACGAGCAGTACTTC.